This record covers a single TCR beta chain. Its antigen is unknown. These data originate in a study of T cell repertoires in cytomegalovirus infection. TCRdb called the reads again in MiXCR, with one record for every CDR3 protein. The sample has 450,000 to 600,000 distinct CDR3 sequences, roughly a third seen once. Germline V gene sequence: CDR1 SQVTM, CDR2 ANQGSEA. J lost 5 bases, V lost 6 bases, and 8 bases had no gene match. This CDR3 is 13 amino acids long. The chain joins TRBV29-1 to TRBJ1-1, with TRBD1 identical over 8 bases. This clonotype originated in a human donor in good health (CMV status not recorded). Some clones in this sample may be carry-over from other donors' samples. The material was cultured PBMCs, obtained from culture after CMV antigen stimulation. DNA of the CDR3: TGCAGCGTCGCCCAGGGGGCGGGTACTGAAGCTTTCTTT. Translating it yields CSVAQGAGTEAFF.